Sequencing of this T cell receptor beta chain was carried out in a study of blood T cell repertoires in COVID-19 (dated by TCRdb to 2018 to 2021). Concerning the study at large: Samples covering the acute and convalescent phases of COVID-19 were provided by collaborators in the United States, Italy and Spain. The prospective study material was composed of cDNA or gDNA derived from T cells, B-cell-depleted T cells, or PBMCs. Subjects who had been exposed to COVID-19, were actively infected with it, or had recovered from it provided the deeply sampled blood TCRbeta repertoires that made up the dataset. The repertoires were released in a freely available public database meant as a resource for research on the immune response to SARS-CoV-2. Samples were obtained from the ongoing ImmuneRACE study (first 160 participants) and from some 1,200 subjects provided by 6 global collaborators. The sample metadata nearly always contained a de-identified subject ID, COVID-19 status, age in years and sex. Where HLA class I and class II types were available, the types were taken from metadata supplied by the sample provider, not from assay-based typing. Findings and caveats that apply to the study as a whole: The amount of clinical and demographic metadata varied by source and participant and was provided uncurated.

CDR1 and CDR2, looked up from the germline V gene, are KGHSH and LQKENI. Trimming leaves V shorter by 1 base and J shorter by 2 bases, with the junction holding 2 bases beyond the gene matches. Counted from cysteine to phenylalanine, this CDR3 has 15 amino acids. The CDR3 DNA has 45 bases and is translated from base 1. Collaborating institutions collected whole blood in K2EDTA tubes following their own protocols. For TCRbeta analysis, collaborators shipped samples as frozen whole blood, isolated PBMCs, or DNA extracted from either of those sample types. TCRbeta CDR3 regions were amplified from genomic DNA using the immunoSEQ Assay, a bias-controlled multiplex PCR. Concerning the study's data processing: Within the assay, amplification of reference gene primers was used to estimate how many nucleated cells each sample contained. Sequence reads were collapsed and filtered to measure the absolute abundance of every unique TCRbeta CDR3 rearrangement. For each sample, productive Simpson clonality was calculated by taking the square root of Simpson's diversity index across productive rearrangements. The immuneACCESS repertoire file appears here via TCRdb, limited to in-frame rearrangements. These files lack a portion of the clones; in checked studies, under half of the deficit traces to unresolved V genes, and the cause of the others is not known. V and J calls and clone size come straight from that table; D and trimming were deduced from the DNA. In all, the sample holds 140,000 to 150,000 clones, and approximately 88% of those were seen once. About 1.7% of the sample belongs to the ten largest clones.

As concerns this clone: No antigen is known for it. The sample holds no much larger clone one base away, and base qualities are not on file. The same CDR3 also results from other DNA sequences found in this sample.

Input material: peripheral blood. This receptor chain uses TRBV18 and TRBJ1-5; 7 middle bases align to TRBD1. This TCR came from a woman aged 50 to 60 with acute or convalescent COVID-19. At the DNA level, the sequence is TGTGCCAGCTCACCACAGGGGGCGGGCAATCAGCCCCAGCATTTT. This sequence encodes CASSPQGAGNQPQHF.